These 14 T cell receptor beta chains originate from one sample sequenced in a study of T cell repertoires in urothelial bladder cancer. Libraries were prepared by immunoSEQ multiplex PCR; TCRdb keeps only in-frame clonotypes and omits some of them. The table records 5,000 to 6,500 clones, over 55% of them present only once. The sample taken for sequencing was tumor-infiltrating cells from bladder cancer. The receptors shown here come from a human donor with urothelial carcinoma.

This clone has just a few counts. This chain links TRBV2 with TRBJ2-7; maybe TRBD1 (6 bases). Trimming removed 6 bases at V and 5 bases at J, with 14 bases between. Germline CDR1 SNHLY, CDR2 FYNNEI. CDR3 length equals 13 residues. CDR3 sequence (DNA): TGTGCCAGCAGCGAACAGGGTCTCAACGAGCAGTACTTC. Its translation: CASSEQGLNEQYF.

CDR3 DNA sequence: TGTGCCAGCAGTAAGGAGGGGATCACTGAAGCTTTCTTT. It specifies CASSKEGITEAFF. This chain uses TRBV16 with TRBJ1-1, with a possible D match to TRBD1 (5 bases). In germline, CDR1 is KGHSY, CDR2 FQNENV. V lost 6 bases and J 4 bases, leaving 12 bases between the germline ends. This CDR3 contains 13 residues. The variable domain in full, with the rest retrieved from reference TRBV16 and TRBJ1-1, is GEEVAQTPKHLVRGEGQKAKLYCAPIKGHSYVFWYQQVLKNEFKFLISFQNENVFDETGMPKERFSAKCLPNSPCSLEIQATKLEDSAVYFCASSKEGITEAFFGQGTRLTVV.

The chain has TRBV11-1 and TRBJ1-6, with D hard to call. This CDR3 has 15 residues. Trimming took 1 base from V and 9 from J, leaving 13 bases between them. CDR1 and CDR2 (germline): SGHAT, FQDESV (reference sequence). CDR3 nucleotides: TGTGCCAGCAGCTTAGAGTCCGGATCCCGTTCACCCCTCCACTTT. Its protein is CASSLESGSRSPLHF.

The chain recombines TRBV6-7 with TRBJ1-6; D possibly corresponds to TRBD1 (6 bases). Being an ORF, TRBV6-7 has a function that is uncertain. The CDR3 has 18 amino acids. V was shortened by 6 bases and J by 0 bases, with 18 bases between the two germline ends. CDR3: CASSSGTRNSSYNSPLHF. The CDR3 DNA reads TGTGCCAGCAGCTCCGGGACAAGAAATAGCTCCTATAATTCACCCCTCCACTTT.

In regard to this clone: Other DNA sequences from this sample encode an identical CDR3 as well. The chain joins TRBV5-1 to TRBJ1-3; a weak D match, TRBD1 (5 bases). Trimming cost V 0 bases and J 2 bases, with 12 bases left between them. CDR1 and CDR2 from the germline V gene are SGHRS and YFSETQ. CDR3 length equals 16 residues. CDR3: CASSLDPGLTGNTIYF. CDR3 coding DNA: TGCGCCAGCAGCTTGGATCCAGGGTTAACTGGAAACACCATATATTTT.

J is TRBJ2-3 and V is TRBV4-1; D unresolved. The CDR3 is 18 residues long. V lost 4 bases and J 0 bases, leaving 20 bases between the germline ends. The V gene's germline CDR1 is MGHRA and CDR2 YSYEKL. CDR3 loop: CASSPPLVFSRSTDTQYF. The CDR3 DNA sequence: TGCGCCAGCAGCCCCCCCCTGGTCTTTAGTAGGAGCACAGATACGCAGTATTTT.

This chain links TRBV6-1 with TRBJ1-5, with a tentative D call TRBD1 (6 bases). The CDR3 length is 13 residues. V was pared by 9 bases and J by 0 bases, with 9 bases between. The V gene's germline CDR1 is MNHNS and CDR2 SASEGT. This CDR3 is CASQGYSNQPQHF. The CDR3 coding sequence is TGTGCCAGTCAGGGGTATAGCAATCAGCCCCAGCATTTT.

The chain recombines TRBV2 with TRBJ2-1; D is tentatively TRBD1 or TRBD2 (5 bases each). The V gene lost 4 bases and the J gene lost 9 bases, with 22 bases spanning the gap. The CDR3 length is 16 residues. Germline CDR1 is SNHLY and CDR2 is FYNNEI. DNA for the CDR3: TGTGCCAGCAGTGTTTTTGAGGGGATTAGATTTGGTGAGCAGTTCTTC. Protein: CASSVFEGIRFGEQFF.

There are a few counts of this clone. The V and J genes are TRBV4-1 and TRBJ2-5; tentatively, D is TRBD1 (6 bases). The germline V gene has CDR1 MGHRA and CDR2 YSYEKL. The length of the CDR3 is 14 residues. V shed 4 bases and J shed 3 bases, with 12 bases lying between them. DNA of the CDR3: TGCGCCAGCAGCCCACAGGACAGAAAAGAGACCCAGTACTTC. Protein sequence: CASSPQDRKETQYF.

In nucleotides, the CDR3 is TGTGCCAGCAGTGAAAACTCCTACGAGCAGTACTTC. Protein: CASSENSYEQYF. The J gene is TRBJ2-7, the V gene TRBV2, with unresolved D. The CDR3 extends over 12 amino acids. Germline-derived CDR1 and CDR2 are SNHLY and FYNNEI. Trimming took 2 bases from V and 0 from J, leaving 2 bases between them.

J is TRBJ2-3 and V is TRBV27; 7 bases align to TRBD2. The CDR3 spans 15 residues. In germline, CDR1 is MNHEY, CDR2 SMNVEV (reference sequence). Trimming cost V 4 bases and J 6 bases; bases outside gene matches: 10. The DNA for the CDR3 is TGTGCCAGCAGTTCGCCGGCTAGCGGTGGTGATACGCAGTATTTT. Translation gives CASSSPASGGDTQYF.

V gene TRBV12-2 combines with J gene TRBJ1-2. TRBV12-2 is labeled a pseudogene. This CDR3 has 17 amino acids. In nucleotides, the CDR3 is TGTGCAAGTCGCTTAGAGTCCGGGGGACACAGAACCTATGGCTACACCTTC. Encoded protein: CASRLESGGHRTYGYTF.

The V gene is TRBV13, the J gene TRBJ2-3; D unclear. The germline V gene encodes CDR1 PRHDT and CDR2 FYEKMQ (reference sequence). This CDR3 has 12 residues. Trimming took off 1 base at V and 4 bases at J, with 3 bases between the two ends. The CDR3 protein is CASSLVADTQYF. In nucleotides, the CDR3 is TGTGCCAGCAGCTTAGTCGCAGATACGCAGTATTTT.

This clone was counted only a few times. The CDR3 spells CASSRTGGTNEKLFF. DNA of the CDR3: TGTGCCAGCTCACGTACAGGGGGGACTAATGAAAAACTGTTTTTT. V and J are TRBV18 and TRBJ1-4; 8 nucleotides align to TRBD1. Germline CDR1 KGHSH, CDR2 LQKENI. The CDR3 consists of 15 residues. Germline trimming cut 4 bases from V and 2 bases from J; bases unmatched to any gene: 3.